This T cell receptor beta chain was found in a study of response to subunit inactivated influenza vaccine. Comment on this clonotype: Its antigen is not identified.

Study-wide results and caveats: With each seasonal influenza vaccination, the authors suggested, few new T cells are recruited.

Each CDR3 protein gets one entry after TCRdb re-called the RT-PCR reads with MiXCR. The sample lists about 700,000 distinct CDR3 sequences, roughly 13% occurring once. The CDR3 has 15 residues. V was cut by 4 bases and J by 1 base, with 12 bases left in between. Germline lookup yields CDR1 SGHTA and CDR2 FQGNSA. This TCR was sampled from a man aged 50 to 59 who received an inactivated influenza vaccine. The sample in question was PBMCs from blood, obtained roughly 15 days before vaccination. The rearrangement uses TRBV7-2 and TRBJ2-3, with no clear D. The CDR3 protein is CASSSWFSGTDTQYF. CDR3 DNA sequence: TGTGCCAGCAGCTCCTGGTTTTCCGGCACAGATACGCAGTATTTT.